The rows below give T cell receptor beta chains drawn from one sample of a study of preoperative IRX-2 immunotherapy in early breast cancer. Repertoires were generated with immunoSEQ multiplex PCR, while TCRdb's copy carries only in-frame clones and drops some. The data contain around 25,000 clones, 70% to 90% of them singletons. The sample here was tumor tissue, taken after IRX-2 immunotherapy. Receptors originate from a human donor with breast cancer. CDR3s include the opening cysteine and the closing phenylalanine or tryptophan. The D gene is left open where the match is weak. Expanded clones get a size class; other rows say once, few or many, or leave the size out.

cdr3_nt,cdr3_aa,clone_size,d_call,j_call,v_call
TGTCCTGGGAGCGCACGTGCGGCGCGCATGAACACTGAAGCTTTCTTT,CPGSARAARMNTEAFF,few,NA,TRBJ1-1,TRBV22-1
TGTGCCAGCAGCTTAGACCGGGCAGATACGCAGTATTTT,CASSLDRADTQYF,NA,NA,TRBJ2-3,TRBV11-2
TGTGCCAGCAGTGAGGGCGGGGCAACGGGGACTGAAGCTTTCTTT,CASSEGGATGTEAFF,NA,NA,TRBJ1-1,TRBV2
TGTGCCAGCAGTTTTCTTGAGGATACGCAGTATTTT,CASSFLEDTQYF,NA,NA,TRBJ2-3,TRBV2
TGTGCCAGCAGCTTAGGCCTCAGTGAGTCCCTCCACTTT,CASSLGLSESLHF,NA,NA,TRBJ1-6,TRBV13
TGTGCCAGCAGCAAAGCGGACTACTCTACGAGCACCGGGGAGCTGTTTTTT,CASSKADYSTSTGELFF,NA,NA,TRBJ2-2,TRBV21-1
TGTGCCAGCAGCGTATTGACAGGGGGAGAGAACACTGAAGCTTTCTTT,CASSVLTGGENTEAFF,NA,TRBD1,TRBJ1-1,TRBV9
TGTGCCAGCAGCTCCGAACAGACTAATTCACCCCTCCACTTT,CASSSEQTNSPLHF,NA,NA,TRBJ1-6,TRBV7-9
TGTGCCAGCAGCTTAGGTTCAGGGGCTGGGGCTGGCTACACCTTC,CASSLGSGAGAGYTF,NA,NA,TRBJ1-2,TRBV7-2
TGTGCCAGTAGTACGCAGGGTCATCAGCCCCAGCATTTT,CASSTQGHQPQHF,few,NA,TRBJ1-5,TRBV19
TGTGCCAGCAGCTGGAGTCCCCCCTACAATGAGCAGTTCTTC,CASSWSPPYNEQFF,NA,NA,TRBJ2-1,TRBV11-2
TGCAGCGTTCTCGTGGACACCGGGGAGCTGTTTTTT,CSVLVDTGELFF,NA,NA,TRBJ2-2,TRBV29-1
TGTGCCAGCTCACCACCGTCAGGGCGACGAGAGACCCAGTACTTC,CASSPPSGRRETQYF,NA,NA,TRBJ2-5,TRBV18
TGTGCCAGCAGCCCGAGGGTGGGGGTGCAAGAAAAACTGTTTTTT,CASSPRVGVQEKLFF,NA,NA,TRBJ1-4,TRBV7-9
TGTGCCACCAGCAGGGCTGATGGACAGCTGAACACTGAAGCTTTCTTT,CATSRADGQLNTEAFF,NA,NA,TRBJ1-1,TRBV15
TGCGCCAGCAGTGAGGGGTTCAGGTTGACCGGGGAGCTGTTTTTT,CASSEGFRLTGELFF,NA,NA,TRBJ2-2,TRBV10-2
TGTGCCAGCAGCTTCCTTGAGCGGGGGGGCCTCGAGACCCAGTACTTC,CASSFLERGGLETQYF,NA,TRBD2,TRBJ2-5,TRBV11-2
TGCGCCAGCAGCTTCGACAATCCTAACAATCAGCCCCAGCATTTT,CASSFDNPNNQPQHF,NA,NA,TRBJ1-5,TRBV5-1
TGTGCCAGCAGCGTAGCAGGGACGGGAAACACCATATATTTT,CASSVAGTGNTIYF,few,NA,TRBJ1-3,TRBV9
TGTGCCAGCAGCTCCGGACTGAGCGGGGCTTGGCGAGATACGCAGTATTTT,CASSSGLSGAWRDTQYF,NA,TRBD2,TRBJ2-3,TRBV11-2